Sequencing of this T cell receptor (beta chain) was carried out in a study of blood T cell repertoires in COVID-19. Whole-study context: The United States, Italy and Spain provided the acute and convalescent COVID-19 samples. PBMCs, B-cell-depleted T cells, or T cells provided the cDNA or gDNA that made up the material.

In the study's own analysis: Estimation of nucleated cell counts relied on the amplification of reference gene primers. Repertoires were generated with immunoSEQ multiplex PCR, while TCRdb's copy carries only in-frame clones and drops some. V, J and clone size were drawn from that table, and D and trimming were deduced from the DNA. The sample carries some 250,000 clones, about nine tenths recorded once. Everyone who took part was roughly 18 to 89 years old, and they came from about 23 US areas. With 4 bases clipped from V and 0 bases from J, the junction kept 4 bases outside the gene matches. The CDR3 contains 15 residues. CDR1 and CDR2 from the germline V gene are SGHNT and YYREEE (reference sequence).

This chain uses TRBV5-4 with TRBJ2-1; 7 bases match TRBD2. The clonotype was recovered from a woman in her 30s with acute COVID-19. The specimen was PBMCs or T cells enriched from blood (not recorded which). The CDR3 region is CASSPGGVSYNEQFF. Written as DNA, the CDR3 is TGTGCCAGCAGCCCTGGGGGGGTCTCCTACAATGAGCAGTTCTTC.